These T cell receptor beta chains were read from a single sample in a study of T cell repertoires in cytomegalovirus infection. MiXCR, run by TCRdb on the reads, gives a single entry per CDR3 protein. The repertoire holds 300,000 to 400,000 distinct CDR3 sequences, with around a sixth as singletons. What was sequenced was PBMCs. The origin of the receptors is a human donor in good health (CMV status not recorded). Some clones in this sample may be carry-over from other donors' samples. The CDR3 runs from the conserved cysteine through the conserved F or W. A D gene is named only where the DNA matches it firmly. A row's size may be missing; if present it is once, few, many or a size class.

v_call: TRBV7-2; j_call: TRBJ2-4; d_call: .; clone_size: .; cdr3_aa: CASAHSHFGENIQYF; cdr3_nt: TGTGCCAGCGCCCATTCCCATTTTGGAGAAAACATTCAGTACTTC
v_call: TRBV28; j_call: TRBJ2-7; d_call: .; clone_size: .; cdr3_aa: CASSLTAGEQYF; cdr3_nt: TGTGCCAGCAGTTTAACCGCTGGGGAGCAGTACTTC
v_call: TRBV7-6; j_call: TRBJ2-1; d_call: TRBD2; clone_size: many; cdr3_aa: CASSLLLANSYNEQFF; cdr3_nt: TGTGCCAGCAGTCTCTTACTAGCGAACTCCTACAATGAGCAGTTCTTC
v_call: TRBV19; j_call: TRBJ2-5; d_call: .; clone_size: few; cdr3_aa: CASSIVHQETQYF; cdr3_nt: TGTGCCAGTAGTATAGTTCACCAAGAGACCCAGTACTTC
v_call: TRBV7-2; j_call: TRBJ2-5; d_call: .; clone_size: few; cdr3_aa: CASSTRQRYLQETQYF; cdr3_nt: TGTGCCAGCAGCACCCGACAGAGATACCTTCAAGAGACCCAGTACTTC
v_call: TRBV5-4; j_call: TRBJ2-5; d_call: TRBD2; clone_size: few; cdr3_aa: CASSPRGGGEETQYF; cdr3_nt: TGTGCCAGCAGCCCGAGAGGCGGGGGGGAAGAGACCCAGTACTTC
v_call: TRBV29-1; j_call: TRBJ2-3; d_call: .; clone_size: few; cdr3_aa: CSTTRGGSTDTQYF; cdr3_nt: TGCAGCACGACGAGGGGGGGTAGCACAGATACGCAGTATTTT
v_call: TRBV18; j_call: TRBJ1-2; d_call: .; clone_size: once; cdr3_aa: CASSQVTGARNGYTF; cdr3_nt: TGTGCCAGCTCACAAGTTACGGGGGCGCGTAATGGCTACACCTTC
v_call: TRBV28; j_call: TRBJ2-5; d_call: .; clone_size: many; cdr3_aa: CASSPGVARETQYF; cdr3_nt: TGTGCCAGCAGCCCCGGGGTAGCAAGAGAGACCCAGTACTTC
v_call: TRBV27; j_call: TRBJ2-7; d_call: .; clone_size: many; cdr3_aa: CASRWGHGSYEQYF; cdr3_nt: TGTGCCAGCAGATGGGGGCACGGGTCCTACGAGCAGTACTTC
v_call: TRBV5-6; j_call: TRBJ2-5; d_call: TRBD2; clone_size: .; cdr3_aa: CASSLKVAGPQETQYF; cdr3_nt: TGTGCCAGCAGCTTAAAGGTAGCGGGGCCCCAAGAGACCCAGTACTTC
v_call: TRBV29-1; j_call: TRBJ1-2; d_call: .; clone_size: .; cdr3_aa: CSVRGESPGGYTF; cdr3_nt: TGCAGCGTCCGAGGGGAGTCCCCAGGGGGCTACACCTTC
v_call: TRBV11-2; j_call: TRBJ1-1; d_call: .; clone_size: .; cdr3_aa: CASSLLGGSTEAFF; cdr3_nt: TGTGCCAGCAGCTTATTAGGGGGGAGCACTGAAGCTTTCTTT
v_call: TRBV7-2; j_call: TRBJ2-3; d_call: .; clone_size: few; cdr3_aa: CASSFVRETDTQYF; cdr3_nt: TGTGCCAGCAGCTTTGTGAGGGAGACAGATACGCAGTATTTT
v_call: TRBV7-9; j_call: TRBJ2-7; d_call: .; clone_size: many; cdr3_aa: CASSDGQGLLEQYF; cdr3_nt: TGTGCCAGCAGCGACGGACAGGGACTACTCGAGCAGTACTTC
v_call: TRBV6-5; j_call: TRBJ2-5; d_call: TRBD2; clone_size: .; cdr3_aa: CASSGLGGGQETQYF; cdr3_nt: TGTGCCAGCAGTGGATTGGGGGGGGGACAAGAGACCCAGTACTTC
v_call: TRBV12-3/TRBV12-4; j_call: TRBJ2-5; d_call: .; clone_size: .; cdr3_aa: CASSSTSQETQYF; cdr3_nt: TGTGCCAGCAGTTCGACTAGTCAAGAGACCCAGTACTTC
v_call: TRBV11-3; j_call: TRBJ2-1; d_call: TRBD2; clone_size: few; cdr3_aa: CASSTGGLGSNEQFF; cdr3_nt: TGTGCCAGCAGCACCGGAGGACTAGGGTCTAATGAGCAGTTCTTC
v_call: TRBV7-2; j_call: TRBJ2-7; d_call: TRBD2; clone_size: many; cdr3_aa: CASSPEAGGPLEQYF; cdr3_nt: TGTGCCAGCAGCCCTGAGGCGGGGGGGCCCCTCGAGCAGTACTTC
v_call: TRBV6-6; j_call: TRBJ2-3; d_call: .; clone_size: many; cdr3_aa: CASSYSIRAGKTSTDTQYF; cdr3_nt: TGTGCCAGCAGTTACTCGATACGAGCCGGCAAAACTAGCACAGATACGCAGTATTTT
v_call: TRBV11-2; j_call: TRBJ1-2; d_call: .; clone_size: .; cdr3_aa: CASSLDLGPRGYTF; cdr3_nt: TGTGCCAGCAGCTTAGATCTAGGGCCACGTGGCTACACCTTC
v_call: TRBV20-1; j_call: TRBJ2-5; d_call: TRBD2; clone_size: .; cdr3_aa: CSARDGRGETQYF; cdr3_nt: TGCAGTGCTAGGGACGGGAGGGGAGAGACCCAGTACTTC
v_call: TRBV24-1; j_call: TRBJ2-5; d_call: .; clone_size: few; cdr3_aa: CATSDPGTEQETQYF; cdr3_nt: TGTGCCACCAGTGACCCTGGGACGGAACAAGAGACCCAGTACTTC
v_call: TRBV4-3; j_call: TRBJ1-5; d_call: .; clone_size: .; cdr3_aa: CASSRTVNSNQPQHF; cdr3_nt: TGCGCCAGCAGCCGAACAGTCAATAGCAATCAGCCCCAGCATTTT
v_call: TRBV3-1; j_call: TRBJ2-7; d_call: .; clone_size: many; cdr3_aa: CASGRVYEQYF; cdr3_nt: TGTGCCAGCGGCAGGGTCTACGAGCAGTACTTC
v_call: TRBV3-1; j_call: TRBJ2-1; d_call: TRBD2; clone_size: .; cdr3_aa: CASRQGLADNEQFF; cdr3_nt: TGTGCCAGCAGGCAGGGACTAGCGGACAATGAGCAGTTCTTC
v_call: TRBV7-2; j_call: TRBJ2-5; d_call: .; clone_size: many; cdr3_aa: CASSPGGTQETQYF; cdr3_nt: TGTGCCAGCAGCCCCGGGGGGACACAGGAGACCCAGTACTTC
v_call: TRBV12-3/TRBV12-4; j_call: TRBJ1-5; d_call: .; clone_size: .; cdr3_aa: CASKGGYQPQHF; cdr3_nt: TGTGCCAGCAAAGGGGGGTATCAGCCCCAGCATTTT
v_call: TRBV7-2; j_call: TRBJ2-5; d_call: .; clone_size: many; cdr3_aa: CASSLGGFGETQYF; cdr3_nt: TGTGCCAGCAGCTTAGGAGGGTTTGGGGAGACCCAGTACTTC
v_call: TRBV7-2; j_call: TRBJ2-1; d_call: .; clone_size: many; cdr3_aa: CASSLEPQRNEQFF; cdr3_nt: TGTGCCAGCAGCTTAGAGCCACAGCGAAATGAGCAGTTCTTC
v_call: TRBV19; j_call: TRBJ1-5; d_call: TRBD1; clone_size: .; cdr3_aa: CASSSRQGHQPQHF; cdr3_nt: TGTGCCAGTAGTTCCAGACAGGGTCATCAGCCCCAGCATTTT
v_call: TRBV2; j_call: TRBJ2-6; d_call: TRBD2; clone_size: few; cdr3_aa: CASSEGGDSGANVLTF; cdr3_nt: TGTGCCAGCAGTGAGGGGGGGGACTCTGGGGCCAACGTCCTGACTTTC
v_call: TRBV12-3/TRBV12-4; j_call: TRBJ2-7; d_call: .; clone_size: .; cdr3_aa: CASSLSASGRYEQYF; cdr3_nt: TGTGCCAGCAGCCTTTCGGCGTCAGGGCGATACGAGCAGTACTTC
v_call: TRBV3-1; j_call: TRBJ1-2; d_call: .; clone_size: .; cdr3_aa: CASSQGLYGYTF; cdr3_nt: TGTGCCAGCAGCCAAGGACTTTATGGCTACACCTTC
v_call: TRBV29-1; j_call: TRBJ2-1; d_call: .; clone_size: once; cdr3_aa: CSVETSYGTEQFF; cdr3_nt: TGCAGCGTGGAGACTAGTTATGGTACTGAGCAGTTCTTC
v_call: TRBV4-1; j_call: TRBJ2-2; d_call: .; clone_size: .; cdr3_aa: CASSHGSDAGELFF; cdr3_nt: TGCGCCAGCAGCCACGGCTCAGATGCCGGGGAGCTGTTTTTT
v_call: TRBV2; j_call: TRBJ2-5; d_call: .; clone_size: few; cdr3_aa: CASSDRAETQYF; cdr3_nt: TGTGCCAGCAGTGACAGGGCAGAGACCCAGTACTTC
v_call: TRBV12-5; j_call: TRBJ1-1; d_call: .; clone_size: many; cdr3_aa: CASGLYTEAFF; cdr3_nt: TGTGCTAGTGGTCTATACACTGAAGCTTTCTTT
v_call: TRBV19; j_call: TRBJ2-7; d_call: TRBD2; clone_size: few; cdr3_aa: CASGLARAYEQYF; cdr3_nt: TGTGCCAGCGGACTAGCTAGGGCCTACGAGCAGTACTTC
v_call: TRBV4-2; j_call: TRBJ1-1; d_call: .; clone_size: .; cdr3_aa: CASSQVPNLNTEAFF; cdr3_nt: TGTGCCAGCAGCCAAGTCCCCAATTTGAACACTGAAGCTTTCTTT
v_call: TRBV5-3; j_call: TRBJ1-6; d_call: .; clone_size: .; cdr3_aa: CASSSGTSGVTYNSPLHF; cdr3_nt: TGTGCCAGCAGCTCCGGGACATCAGGCGTCACCTATAATTCACCCCTCCACTTT
v_call: TRBV7-8; j_call: TRBJ2-3; d_call: .; clone_size: .; cdr3_aa: CASSFPSGGAFTDTQYF; cdr3_nt: TGTGCCAGCAGCTTCCCGTCTGGCGGGGCCTTCACAGATACGCAGTATTTT
v_call: TRBV12-3/TRBV12-4; j_call: TRBJ2-1; d_call: .; clone_size: few; cdr3_aa: CASSPGNNLGEQFF; cdr3_nt: TGTGCCAGCAGTCCAGGTAACAACTTGGGTGAGCAGTTCTTC
v_call: TRBV7-2; j_call: TRBJ1-1; d_call: .; clone_size: .; cdr3_aa: CASSQGLANTEAFF; cdr3_nt: TGTGCCAGCAGCCAGGGGTTGGCGAACACTGAAGCTTTCTTT
v_call: TRBV6-2/TRBV6-3; j_call: TRBJ2-7; d_call: .; clone_size: few; cdr3_aa: CASSYLGSLYEQYF; cdr3_nt: TGTGCCAGCAGTTACCTCGGCAGCCTCTACGAGCAGTACTTC
v_call: TRBV20-1; j_call: TRBJ1-5; d_call: .; clone_size: few; cdr3_aa: CSARRATGNQPQHF; cdr3_nt: TGCAGTGCTAGACGGGCGACGGGAAATCAGCCCCAGCATTTT
v_call: TRBV5-4; j_call: TRBJ2-1; d_call: .; clone_size: .; cdr3_aa: CASSRDRDEQFF; cdr3_nt: TGTGCCAGCAGCCGGGACCGGGATGAGCAGTTCTTC
v_call: TRBV6-1; j_call: TRBJ2-3; d_call: TRBD1; clone_size: many; cdr3_aa: CASREGQGSQYF; cdr3_nt: TGTGCCAGCAGGGAGGGACAGGGATCGCAGTATTTT